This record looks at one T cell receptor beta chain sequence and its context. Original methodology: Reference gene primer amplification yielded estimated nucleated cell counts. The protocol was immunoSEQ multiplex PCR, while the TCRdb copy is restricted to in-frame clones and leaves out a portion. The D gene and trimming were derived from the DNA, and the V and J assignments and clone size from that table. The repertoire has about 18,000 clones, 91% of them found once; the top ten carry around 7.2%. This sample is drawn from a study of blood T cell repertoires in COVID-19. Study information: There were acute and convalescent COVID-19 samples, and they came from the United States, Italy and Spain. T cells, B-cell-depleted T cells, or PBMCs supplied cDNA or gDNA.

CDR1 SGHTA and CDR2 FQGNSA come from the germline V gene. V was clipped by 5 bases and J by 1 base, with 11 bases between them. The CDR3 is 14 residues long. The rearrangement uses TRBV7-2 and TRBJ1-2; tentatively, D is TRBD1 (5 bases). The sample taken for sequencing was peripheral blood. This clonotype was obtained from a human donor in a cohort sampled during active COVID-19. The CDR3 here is CASSPAGFNYGYTF. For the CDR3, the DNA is TGTGCCAGCAGCCCCGCAGGGTTTAACTATGGCTACACCTTC.